Listed below are T cell receptor beta chains from one sample, sequenced in a study of T cells after posttransplantation cyclophosphamide. TCRdb's table, derived via immunoSEQ multiplex PCR, lists solely in-frame clones and lacks some. The repertoire includes fewer than 2,000 clones, over 55% of them detected once, and roughly 36% sits in the top ten. This sample comprised CD8+ T cells sorted from PBMCs, obtained after allogeneic stem cell transplant with posttransplant cyclophosphamide. The source is a male patient in his 30s who received an allogeneic stem cell transplant from a related donor, was CMV-positive, and had acute GVHD only. Some T cells may be transferred from the graft donor. Both conserved end residues are trimmed from each CDR3. Each record gives: V gene, clone size, J gene, CDR3 protein. Part of the rows lack a size; the others show once, few, many or a class for expanded clones.

V: TRBV7-8
size: -
J: TRBJ2-5
CDR3: ASSLVAGGGGGQETQY

V: TRBV25-1
size: few
J: TRBJ1-1
CDR3: ASKRGGNTEAF

V: TRBV14
size: -
J: TRBJ2-1
CDR3: ASSRAGAHSYNEQF

V: TRBV7-2
size: -
J: TRBJ2-3
CDR3: ASSFYSSDTQY

V: TRBV5-5
size: -
J: TRBJ2-7
CDR3: ASSLEARDRRYEQY

V: TRBV7-2
size: -
J: TRBJ1-6
CDR3: ASSLDPPLYNSPLH

V: TRBV5-5
size: -
J: TRBJ2-1
CDR3: ASSLEGTGRYNEQF

V: TRBV11-3
size: few
J: TRBJ2-1
CDR3: ASAGWDNEQF

V: TRBV27
size: -
J: TRBJ2-5
CDR3: ASSPSGGSQETQY

V: TRBV7-2
size: few
J: TRBJ1-6
CDR3: ASSLGPTDYNSPLH

V: TRBV13
size: -
J: TRBJ1-2
CDR3: ASSLGTGGYGYT

V: TRBV29-1
size: -
J: TRBJ2-5
CDR3: SVVFRGGPYQETQY

V: TRBV5-1
size: once
J: TRBJ2-2
CDR3: ASSGITGTSIPGELF

V: TRBV7-9
size: -
J: TRBJ1-1
CDR3: ASSFDSFYGTEAF

V: TRBV6-5
size: -
J: TRBJ1-1
CDR3: ASSYPTEAF

V: TRBV6-5
size: few
J: TRBJ2-3
CDR3: ASSSSDTQY

V: TRBV2
size: -
J: TRBJ2-1
CDR3: ASQGNEQF

V: TRBV6-5
size: few
J: TRBJ1-2
CDR3: ASSYQVYYGYT

V: TRBV10-3
size: -
J: TRBJ1-1
CDR3: AISYGTGETEAF

V: TRBV4-1
size: -
J: TRBJ1-1
CDR3: ASSQDQGYWTEAF

V: TRBV19
size: -
J: TRBJ1-2
CDR3: ASSISGADLGYT

V: TRBV6-6
size: few
J: TRBJ2-5
CDR3: ASSYLGGETQY